This TCR beta chain came from a study of blood T cell repertoires in COVID-19. Germline V gene lookup returns CDR1 MNHEY and CDR2 SMNVEV (reference sequence). The CDR3 consists of 19 residues. V lost 5 bases, J lost 4 bases, and 29 bases lay in between. This table comes from immunoSEQ multiplex PCR, and its TCRdb copy is limited to in-frame clones, with some not included. The table includes approximately 40,000 clones, 85% to 90% detected once. The clonotype originates from a man aged 50-60 years in a cohort sampled during active COVID-19. The rearrangement links TRBV27 to TRBJ1-2; tentative D call: TRBD1 (6 bases). The sample comprised peripheral blood. CDR3 protein: CASSPKGSSIRGTLYGYTF. CDR3 nucleotide sequence: TGTGCCAGCAGTCCAAAGGGTAGTTCGATCAGGGGAACCCTCTATGGCTACACCTTC.